Following are 10 T cell receptor beta chains from one sample sequenced in a study of early T cells in non-severe SARS-CoV-2 infection. TCRdb fed the 5' RACE reads into MiXCR, producing one record per CDR3 protein. The sample carries 45,000 to 50,000 distinct CDR3 sequences, roughly 5.5% recorded once. The sequencing input was whole blood. The receptors derive from an adult who was a healthcare worker with PCR-confirmed SARS-CoV-2 infection or an uninfected control (not recorded which).

As concerns this clonotype: A read error is possible here, since a much larger clone lies one base away. The rearrangement joins TRBV27 to TRBJ2-3; 9 bases map to TRBD2. The CDR3 is made up of 15 amino acids. The V gene's germline CDR1 is MNHEY and CDR2 SMNVEV (reference sequence). CDR3 sequence reads: CACSLVRGGVDTQYF. In nucleotides, the CDR3 is TGTGCCTGCAGTTTAGTGCGGGGGGGCGTCGATACGCAGTATTTT.

This chain uses TRBV12-3 or TRBV12-4 with TRBJ2-7; TRBD2 might be the D (5 bases). This CDR3 has 14 amino acids. V shed 6 bases and J shed 3 bases, with 15 bases lying between them. The DNA for the CDR3 is TGTGCCAGCAGCTCAACGGCGGGCCTCTACGAGCAGTACTTC. Residues: CASSSTAGLYEQYF.

This clonotype was seen ten or more times. The rearrangement links TRBV12-3 or TRBV12-4 to TRBJ2-6; possible D gene TRBD1, 5 bases. The CDR3 covers 15 residues. Between the trimmed V and J ends, which lost 3 bases and 0 bases, there was a span of 6 bases. CDR3 residues: CASSFDSSGANVLTF. In nucleotides, the CDR3 is TGTGCCAGCAGTTTCGACAGCTCTGGGGCCAACGTCCTGACTTTC.

This clonotype was counted many times. The CDR3 sequence: CSAIRDRVVTGELFF. CDR3 in DNA: TGCAGTGCCATCCGGGACAGGGTCGTCACCGGGGAGCTGTTTTTT. This chain joins TRBV20-1 and TRBJ2-2, with 9 bases matching TRBD1. The CDR3 has 15 amino acids. The V gene's germline CDR1 is DFQATT and CDR2 SNEGSKA (reference sequence). V gave up 6 bases and J gave up 4 bases; unmatched junction bases: 9.

This clonotype showed up just a few times. The genes are TRBV12-3 or TRBV12-4 and TRBJ1-2; TRBD1 aligns across 11 bases. The CDR3 covers 16 residues. V gave up 2 bases and J gave up 4 bases; unmatched junction bases: 6. Here the CDR3 reads CASSLSGQGVFYGYTF. The DNA for the CDR3 is TGTGCCAGCAGTTTATCGGGACAGGGGGTTTTCTATGGCTACACCTTC.

This clonotype was counted many times. The chain combines TRBV2 with TRBJ2-7, with D possibly matching TRBD2 (6 bases). This CDR3 spans 14 amino acids. V was cut by 2 bases and J by 2 bases, with 10 bases left in between. From germline, CDR1 is SNHLY and CDR2 FYNNEI. The CDR3 DNA is TGTGCCAGCAGTGAAAGGCGGGGACCCTACGAGCAGTACTTC. This sequence encodes CASSERRGPYEQYF.

This clonotype was recorded at least ten times. This chain joins TRBV7-2 and TRBJ1-1; 11 nucleotides align to TRBD1. Unmatched junction bases numbered 6, after V lost 1 base and J lost 11 bases. The CDR3 is 14 amino acids. The germline CDR1 and CDR2 sequences are SGHTA and FQGNSA. Here the CDR3 DNA reads TGTGCCAGCAGCTTAGTTGGACAGGGGGCGCCGGCTTTCTTT. Encoded protein: CASSLVGQGAPAFF. The whole variable domain, filled in from reference TRBV7-2 and TRBJ1-1, reads GAGVSQSPSNKVTEKGKDVELRCDPISGHTALYWYRQSLGQGLEFLIYFQGNSAPDKSGLPSDRFSAERTGGSVSTLTIQRTQQEDSAVYLCASSLVGQGAPAFFGQGTRLTVV.

This clonotype has ten or more counts. The rearrangement joins TRBV15 to TRBJ2-7, with D perhaps matching TRBD1 or TRBD2 (5 bases each). This CDR3 has 14 residues. The germline gives CDR1 LNHNV, CDR2 YYDKDF (reference sequence). The V and J ends lost 0 bases and 3 bases respectively, with 9 bases between them. CDR3 nucleotide sequence: TGTGCCACCAGCAGAGACTGGGACCGCTACGAGCAGTACTTC. Amino acid sequence: CATSRDWDRYEQYF.

V usage is TRBV15 and J usage is TRBJ2-3; maybe TRBD1 (6 bases). Germline CDR1 and CDR2: LNHNV and YYDKDF (reference sequence). V gave up 2 bases and J gave up 2 bases, with 14 bases separating them. The CDR3 is 16 residues long. The CDR3 nucleotides read TGTGCCACCAGCAGAATCTTGGGGGCTGTCACAGATACGCAGTATTTT. Translated: CATSRILGAVTDTQYF. Looking up the rest from reference TRBV15 and TRBJ2-3 gives the full variable domain: DAMVIQNPRYQVTQFGKPVTLSCSQTLNHNVMYWYQQKSSQAPKLLFHYYDKDFNNEADTPDNFQSRRPNTSFCFLDIRSPGLGDTAMYLCATSRILGAVTDTQYFGPGTRLTVL.

The chain uses TRBV7-2 and TRBJ2-1, with 9 bases lining up with TRBD2. Germline CDR1 reads SGHTA; CDR2 reads FQGNSA. The CDR3 consists of 16 residues. The J segment lost 8 bases and the V segment lost 2 bases, leaving 10 bases of the junction unmatched. The CDR3 spells CASSLRSLAGVHEQFF. The DNA of the CDR3 is TGTGCCAGCAGCTTACGGTCACTAGCGGGTGTGCATGAGCAGTTCTTC.